The entry below describes one T cell receptor beta chain. The source of the sample is a study of CD8 T cells in Susac syndrome. Bulk CD8+ and CD4+ cells came from magnetic negative isolation; CD8+ TEMRA by FACS. V lost 0 bases and J 3 bases, leaving 9 bases between the germline ends. CDR1 is PRHDT, CDR2 FYEKMQ, per germline (reference sequence). This CDR3 is built from 14 residues. The RNA input was about 0.45 to 1 ug, and it was reverse transcribed with random hexamers. TCRdb reprocessed the immunoSEQ multiplex PCR reads via MiXCR and lists one record per CDR3 protein. Of over 100,000 distinct CDR3 sequences in the sample, around 94% were seen once.

The receptor's source is a human donor with Susac syndrome. The rearrangement links TRBV13 to TRBJ2-7; possibly TRBD1 for D (6 bases). The sample comprised CD8+ T cells from PBMCs. CDR3 in DNA: TGTGCCAGCAGCTTAGGCGACAGGTTCTACGAGCAGTACTTC. It encodes CASSLGDRFYEQYF.